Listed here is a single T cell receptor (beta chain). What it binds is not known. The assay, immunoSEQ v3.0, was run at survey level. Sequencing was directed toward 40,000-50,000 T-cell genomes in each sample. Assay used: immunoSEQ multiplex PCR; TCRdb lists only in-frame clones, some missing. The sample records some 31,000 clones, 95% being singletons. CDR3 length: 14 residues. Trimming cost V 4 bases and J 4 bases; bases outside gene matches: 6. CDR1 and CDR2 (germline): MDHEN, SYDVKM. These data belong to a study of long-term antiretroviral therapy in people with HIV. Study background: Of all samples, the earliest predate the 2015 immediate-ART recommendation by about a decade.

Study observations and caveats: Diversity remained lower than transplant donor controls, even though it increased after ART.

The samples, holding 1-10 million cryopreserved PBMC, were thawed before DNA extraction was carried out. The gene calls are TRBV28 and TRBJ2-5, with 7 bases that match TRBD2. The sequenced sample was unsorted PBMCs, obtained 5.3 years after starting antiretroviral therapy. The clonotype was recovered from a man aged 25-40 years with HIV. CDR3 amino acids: CASSSPGGAETQYF. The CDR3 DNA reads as TGTGCCAGCAGTTCCCCGGGAGGTGCAGAGACCCAGTACTTC.